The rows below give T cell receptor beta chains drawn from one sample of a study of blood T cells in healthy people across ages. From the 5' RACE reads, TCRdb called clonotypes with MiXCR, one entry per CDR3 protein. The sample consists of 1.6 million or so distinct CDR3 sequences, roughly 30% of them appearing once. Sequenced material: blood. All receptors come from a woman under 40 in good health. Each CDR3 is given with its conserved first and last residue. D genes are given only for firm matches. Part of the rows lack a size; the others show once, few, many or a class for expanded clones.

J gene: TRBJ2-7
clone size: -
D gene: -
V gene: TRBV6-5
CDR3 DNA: TGTGTCAGCAGCACCGACTGGAGCTCCTACGAGCAGTACTTC
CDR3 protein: CVSSTDWSSYEQYF

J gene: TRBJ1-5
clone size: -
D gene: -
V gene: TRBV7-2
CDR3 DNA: TGTGCCAGCAGCCGCGACAGCGGCAATCAGCCCCAGCATTTT
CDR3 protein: CASSRDSGNQPQHF

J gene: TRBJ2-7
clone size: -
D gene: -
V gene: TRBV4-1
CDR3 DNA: TGCGCCAGCAGCCAAGTAGGGGGGGGGGCCTTCTCCTACGAGCAGTACTTC
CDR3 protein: CASSQVGGGAFSYEQYF

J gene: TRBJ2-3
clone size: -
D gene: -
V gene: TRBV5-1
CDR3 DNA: TGCGCCAGCAGCTTGACCACAAACCTGGGCACAGATACGCAGTATTTT
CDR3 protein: CASSLTTNLGTDTQYF

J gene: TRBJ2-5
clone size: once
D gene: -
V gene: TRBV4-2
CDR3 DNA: TGTGCCGGCAGCCGCGGACAGTTGCAAGAGACCCAGTACTTC
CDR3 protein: CAGSRGQLQETQYF

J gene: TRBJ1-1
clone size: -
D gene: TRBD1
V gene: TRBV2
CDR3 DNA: TGTGCCAGCAGTCTAACAGGGGGCGCATTCACTGAAGCTTTCTTT
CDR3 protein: CASSLTGGAFTEAFF

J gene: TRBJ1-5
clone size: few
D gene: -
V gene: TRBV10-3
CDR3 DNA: TGTGCCATCACCGAGGAGAGGGGACAGCCCCAGCATTTT
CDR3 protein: CAITEERGQPQHF

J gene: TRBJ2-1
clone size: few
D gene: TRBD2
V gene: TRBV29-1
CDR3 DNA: TGCAGCGTACGCTTAGCGGGAAGCTCCTACAATGAGCAGTTCTTC
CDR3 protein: CSVRLAGSSYNEQFF

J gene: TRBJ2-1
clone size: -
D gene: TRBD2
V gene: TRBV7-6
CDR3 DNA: TGTGCCAGCAGCTTATGGGCTAGCGGGGGCCCCTCGGGCTACAATGAGCAGTTCTTC
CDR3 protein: CASSLWASGGPSGYNEQFF

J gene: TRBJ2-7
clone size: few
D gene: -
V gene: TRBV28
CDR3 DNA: TGTGCCAGCAGTACTAGACACCGCTCCTACGAGCAGTACTTC
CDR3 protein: CASSTRHRSYEQYF

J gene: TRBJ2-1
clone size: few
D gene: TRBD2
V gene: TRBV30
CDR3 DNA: TGTGCCTGGAATGGAGCGGGGGCTATGTTCTTC
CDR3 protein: CAWNGAGAMFF

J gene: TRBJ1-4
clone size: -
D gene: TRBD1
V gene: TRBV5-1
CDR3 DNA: TGCGCCAGCAGCTGCCGGACCCAGGGGGATACTGAAAAACTGTTTTTT
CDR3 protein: CASSCRTQGDTEKLFF

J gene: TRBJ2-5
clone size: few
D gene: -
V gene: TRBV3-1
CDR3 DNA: TGTGCCAGCAGCCACGCTCAACCGGTCCAAGAGACCCAGTACTTC
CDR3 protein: CASSHAQPVQETQYF

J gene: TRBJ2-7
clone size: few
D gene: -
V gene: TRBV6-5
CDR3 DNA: TGTGCCAGCAGTTACTTATCTAGCGCCTCCGCCTACGAGCAGTACTTC
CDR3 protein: CASSYLSSASAYEQYF

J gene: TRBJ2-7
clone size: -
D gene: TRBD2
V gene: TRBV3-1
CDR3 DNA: TGTGCCAGCAGCCCTGGGGCTAGCGGGAGCCCCTACGAGCAGTACTTC
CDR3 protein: CASSPGASGSPYEQYF

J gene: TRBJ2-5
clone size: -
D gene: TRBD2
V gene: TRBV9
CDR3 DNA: TGTGCCAGCAGCGTAGGTCCAGCGGGAGCCACTCAAGAGACCCAGTACTTC
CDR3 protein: CASSVGPAGATQETQYF

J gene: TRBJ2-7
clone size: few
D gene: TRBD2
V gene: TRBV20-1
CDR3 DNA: TGCAGTGCTAGTCCCGGGACTAGCGGGAGGGCCAATTCCCACGAGCAGTACTTC
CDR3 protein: CSASPGTSGRANSHEQYF

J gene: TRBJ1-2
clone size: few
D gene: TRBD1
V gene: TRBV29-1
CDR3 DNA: TGCAGCGTTGAAGATCTGGAGGGGGCGGTCATCCCCACTAACTATGGCTACACCTTC
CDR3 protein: CSVEDLEGAVIPTNYGYTF

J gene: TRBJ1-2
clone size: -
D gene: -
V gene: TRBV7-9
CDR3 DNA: TGTGCCAGCAGCTTGGGAACTTCCCATGGCTACACCTTC
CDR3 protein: CASSLGTSHGYTF

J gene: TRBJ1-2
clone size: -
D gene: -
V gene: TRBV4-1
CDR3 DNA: TGCGCCAGCAGCCAAAAACAGGGAGTAGGCTACACCTTC
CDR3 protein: CASSQKQGVGYTF

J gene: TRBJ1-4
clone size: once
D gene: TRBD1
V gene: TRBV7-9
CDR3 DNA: TGTGCCAGCAGCTTAGGGGACAGGGCGAGTGAAAAACTGTTTTTT
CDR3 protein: CASSLGDRASEKLFF

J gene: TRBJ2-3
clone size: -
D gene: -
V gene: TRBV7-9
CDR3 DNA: TGTGCCAGCAGCTTCGATGATACGCAGTATTTT
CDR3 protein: CASSFDDTQYF

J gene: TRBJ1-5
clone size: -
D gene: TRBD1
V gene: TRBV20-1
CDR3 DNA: TGCAGTGCTAGAGACTCCGGGACAGGGCGTCAGCCCCAGCATTTT
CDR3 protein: CSARDSGTGRQPQHF

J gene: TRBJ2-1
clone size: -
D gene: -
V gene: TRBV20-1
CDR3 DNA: TGCAGTGCTGGAGAAAAGCGGGCTCCCCTTGGGTACAATGAGCAGTTCTTC
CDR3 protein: CSAGEKRAPLGYNEQFF

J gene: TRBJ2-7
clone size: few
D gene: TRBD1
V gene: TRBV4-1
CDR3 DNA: TGCGCCAGCAGCCAAGCAGTGCCAGGGGGCGATGGTTCGAGCGAGCAGTACTTC
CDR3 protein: CASSQAVPGGDGSSEQYF

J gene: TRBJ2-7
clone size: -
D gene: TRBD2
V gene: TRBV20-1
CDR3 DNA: TGCAGTGCTAGAGATCTCGGGGGGGGAAACGAGCAGTACTTC
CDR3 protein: CSARDLGGGNEQYF

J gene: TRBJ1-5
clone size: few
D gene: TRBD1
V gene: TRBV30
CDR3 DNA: TGTGCCTGGAGTAGACAGGGTTATCAGCCCCAGCATTTT
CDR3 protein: CAWSRQGYQPQHF

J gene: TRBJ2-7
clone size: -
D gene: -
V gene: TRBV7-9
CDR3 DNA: TGTGCCAGCAGCTTAGGGGTCTCCGTTATGGAGCAGTACTTC
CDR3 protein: CASSLGVSVMEQYF

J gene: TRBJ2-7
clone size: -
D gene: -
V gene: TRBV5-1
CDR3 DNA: TGCGCCAGCAGCTTGTCAGTTCGAGAGCAGTACTTC
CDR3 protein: CASSLSVREQYF

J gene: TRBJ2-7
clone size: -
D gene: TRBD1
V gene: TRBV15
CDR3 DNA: TGTGCCACCAGCAGAGATTCCGGGACAGGCATCCCCAGCTCCTACGAGCAGTACTTC
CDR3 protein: CATSRDSGTGIPSSYEQYF

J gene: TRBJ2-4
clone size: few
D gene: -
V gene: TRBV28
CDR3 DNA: TGTGCCAGCAGTCCCTTCGAAGCCAAAAACATTCAGTACTTC
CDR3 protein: CASSPFEAKNIQYF

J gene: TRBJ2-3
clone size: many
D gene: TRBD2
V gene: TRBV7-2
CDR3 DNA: TGTGCCAGCAGCCCAAAGGGACTAGCGGGATTAGATACGCAGTATTTT
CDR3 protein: CASSPKGLAGLDTQYF

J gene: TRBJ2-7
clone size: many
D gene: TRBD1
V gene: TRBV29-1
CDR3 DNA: TGCAGCGCCTCGTACCGGGACAGGTTCTTATACGAGCAGTACTTC
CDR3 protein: CSASYRDRFLYEQYF

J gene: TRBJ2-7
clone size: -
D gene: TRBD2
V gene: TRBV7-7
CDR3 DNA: TGTGCCAGCACCCCACTAGCGGGGGGGGACGAGCAGTACTTC
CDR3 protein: CASTPLAGGDEQYF

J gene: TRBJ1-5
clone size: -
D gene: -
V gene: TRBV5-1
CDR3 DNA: TGCGCCAGCAGCTTGGGTGACGCAGGCGGGCCCCAGCATTTT
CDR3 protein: CASSLGDAGGPQHF

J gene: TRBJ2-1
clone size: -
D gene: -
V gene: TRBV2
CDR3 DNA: TGTGCCAGCAGTGTTGGGCGTCTCAATGAGCAGTTCTTC
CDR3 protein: CASSVGRLNEQFF

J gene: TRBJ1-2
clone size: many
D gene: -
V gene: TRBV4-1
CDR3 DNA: TGCGCCAGCAGCCAAGCAGCGGGAAACTATGGCTACACCTTC
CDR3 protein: CASSQAAGNYGYTF

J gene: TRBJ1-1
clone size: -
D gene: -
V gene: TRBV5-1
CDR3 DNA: TGCGCCAGCAGCTTGGGAGGCAGGCGTTCTAGGGCTTTCTTT
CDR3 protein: CASSLGGRRSRAFF

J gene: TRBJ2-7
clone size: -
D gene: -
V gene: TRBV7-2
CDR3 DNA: TGTGCCAGCAGAAGCCAATCGGGAACTTGGGAGCAGTACTTC
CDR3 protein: CASRSQSGTWEQYF

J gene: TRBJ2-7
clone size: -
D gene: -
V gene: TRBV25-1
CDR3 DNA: TGTGCCAGCAGTGCAATCTACGAGCAGTACTTC
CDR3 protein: CASSAIYEQYF

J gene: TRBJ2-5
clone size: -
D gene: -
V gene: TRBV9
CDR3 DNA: TGTGCCAGCAGGCCCCGGGACCAAGAGACCCAGTACTTC
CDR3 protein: CASRPRDQETQYF

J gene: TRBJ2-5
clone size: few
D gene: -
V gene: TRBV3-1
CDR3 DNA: TGTGCCAGCAGCCAAGAGGGGTGGGGGACTGCGAACCAAGAGACCCAGTACTTC
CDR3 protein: CASSQEGWGTANQETQYF

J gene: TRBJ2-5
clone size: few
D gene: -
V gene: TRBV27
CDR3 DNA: TGTGCCAGCAGTTTACGGTACAGCGAAGAGACCCAGTACTTC
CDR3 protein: CASSLRYSEETQYF

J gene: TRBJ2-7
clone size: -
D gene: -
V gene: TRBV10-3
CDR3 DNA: TGTGCCATCAGTGAGTCTCGACTAGTGGCCGCCTCCTACGAGCAGTACTTC
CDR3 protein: CAISESRLVAASYEQYF

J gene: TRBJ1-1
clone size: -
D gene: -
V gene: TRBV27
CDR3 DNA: TGTGCCAGCAGGGCGATTATGAACACTGAAGCTTTCTTT
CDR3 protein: CASRAIMNTEAFF

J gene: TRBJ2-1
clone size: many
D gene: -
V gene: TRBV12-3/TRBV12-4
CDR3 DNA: TGTGCCAGCAGTTTAGGCACAGGTGCAAATGAGCAGTTCTTC
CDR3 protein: CASSLGTGANEQFF

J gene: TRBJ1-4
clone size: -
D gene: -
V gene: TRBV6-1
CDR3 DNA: TGTGCCAGCAGTGAGGCTTCGGGGCCGGAAAAACTGTTTTTT
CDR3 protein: CASSEASGPEKLFF

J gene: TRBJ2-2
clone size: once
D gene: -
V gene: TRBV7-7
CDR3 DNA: TGTGCCAGCAGCCAAGCAGGGGCGCGGGGCACCGGGGAGCTGTTTTTT
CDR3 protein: CASSQAGARGTGELFF

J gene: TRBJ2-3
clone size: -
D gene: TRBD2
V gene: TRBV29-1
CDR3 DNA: TGCAGCGTTGCACTAGCGGACACAGATACGCAGTATTTT
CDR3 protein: CSVALADTDTQYF

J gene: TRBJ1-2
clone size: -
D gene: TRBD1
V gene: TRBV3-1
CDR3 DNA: TGTGCCGGCAGCCACCCCTCGGGACAGAGGAACTATGGCTACACCTTC
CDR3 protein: CAGSHPSGQRNYGYTF

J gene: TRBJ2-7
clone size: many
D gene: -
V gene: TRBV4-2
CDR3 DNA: TGTGCCAGCAGCCCGGGACACCACTACGAGCAGTACTTC
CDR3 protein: CASSPGHHYEQYF